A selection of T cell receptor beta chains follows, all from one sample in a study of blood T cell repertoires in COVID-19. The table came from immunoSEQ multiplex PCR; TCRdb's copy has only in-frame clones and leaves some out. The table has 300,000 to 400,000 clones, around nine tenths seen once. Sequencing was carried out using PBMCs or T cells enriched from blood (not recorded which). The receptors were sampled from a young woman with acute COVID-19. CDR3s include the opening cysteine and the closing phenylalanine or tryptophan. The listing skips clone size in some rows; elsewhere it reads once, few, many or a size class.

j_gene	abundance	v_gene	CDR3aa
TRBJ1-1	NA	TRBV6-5	CASSYPKGFGSTEAFF
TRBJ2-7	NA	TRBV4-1	CASSQDRFGGISSYEQYF
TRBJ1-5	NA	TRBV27	CASSHGTGDNQPQHF
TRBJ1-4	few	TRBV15	CATSTTDRGSNEKLFF
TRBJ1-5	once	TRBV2	CASSERGVRSNQPQHF
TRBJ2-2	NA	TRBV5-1	CASSLELATGVGELFF
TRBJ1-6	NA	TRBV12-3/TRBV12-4	CASSLRGPLHF
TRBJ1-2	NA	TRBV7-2	CASSLGTGGARGYTF
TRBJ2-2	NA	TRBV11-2	CASSLVAGELFF
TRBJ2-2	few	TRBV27	CASSLSGHNTGELFF
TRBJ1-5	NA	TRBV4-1	CASSQEWTANQPQHF
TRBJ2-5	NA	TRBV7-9	CASSLSRAGAQTQYF
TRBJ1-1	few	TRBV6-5	CASSFLRGQDTEAFF
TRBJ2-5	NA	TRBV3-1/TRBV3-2	CASSRPRGQETQYF
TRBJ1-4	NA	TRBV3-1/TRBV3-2	CASSQEEAQGEEKLFF
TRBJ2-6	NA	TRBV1	CTSSRQGSGANVLTF